This T cell receptor beta chain was profiled in a study of T cell responses to AZD1222 COVID-19 vaccine. Germline V gene lookup returns CDR1 LNHDA and CDR2 SQIVND (reference sequence). This CDR3 contains 14 residues. J was trimmed by 6 bases and V by 2 bases; bases with no gene match: 1. The assay was immunoSEQ multiplex PCR, and TCRdb's table has in-frame clones only and misses some. The sample consists of about 200,000 clones, approximately 93% of them appearing once. Samples with a second dose at about 4 or about 12 weeks were pooled together. The source of this sequence is an adult who received the AZD1222 COVID-19 vaccine. The sequences come from peripheral blood, collected 28 days after the second AZD1222 dose. The chain uses TRBV19 and TRBJ2-1; 10 bases fit TRBD1. CDR3 DNA sequence: TGTGCCAGTAGTATAAGGGACAGGGGCAATGAGCAGTTCTTC. It translates to CASSIRDRGNEQFF.